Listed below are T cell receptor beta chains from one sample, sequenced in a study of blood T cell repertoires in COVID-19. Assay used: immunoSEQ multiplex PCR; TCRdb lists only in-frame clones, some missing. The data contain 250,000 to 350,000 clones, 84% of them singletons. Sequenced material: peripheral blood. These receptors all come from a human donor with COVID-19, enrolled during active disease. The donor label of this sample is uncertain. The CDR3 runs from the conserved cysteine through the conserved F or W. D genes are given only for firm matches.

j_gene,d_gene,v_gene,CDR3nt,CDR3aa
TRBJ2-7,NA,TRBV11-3,TGTGCCAGCAGCTTAACGGCGGCAGCCTACGAGCAGTACTTC,CASSLTAAAYEQYF
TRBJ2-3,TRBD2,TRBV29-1,TGCAGCGTTGAGGGAACGCGGGGGGCCACAGATACGCAGTATTTT,CSVEGTRGATDTQYF
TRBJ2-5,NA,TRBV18,TGTGCCAGCTCACCACCGACTCAAGAGACCCAGTACTTC,CASSPPTQETQYF
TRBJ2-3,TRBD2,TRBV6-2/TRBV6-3,TGTGCCAGCAGTCCCGACACTAGCGGGTGGGGAGATACGCAGTATTTT,CASSPDTSGWGDTQYF
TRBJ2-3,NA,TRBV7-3,TGTGCCAGCAGCCTTTCCTTGACTAGCACAGATACGCAGTATTTT,CASSLSLTSTDTQYF
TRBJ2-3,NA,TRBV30,TGTGCCTGGAGTGTGGAGCGGACCACAGATACGCAGTATTTT,CAWSVERTTDTQYF
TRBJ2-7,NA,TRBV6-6,TGTGCCAGCAGTTACTCGAGTACCGCGGCCGAGCAGTACTTC,CASSYSSTAAEQYF
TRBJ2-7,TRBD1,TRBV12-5,TGTGCTAGTGGTTCTCGGACAGGGAACCACGAGCAGTACTTC,CASGSRTGNHEQYF
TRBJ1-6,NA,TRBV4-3,TGCGCCAGCAGCCAAAGCACAGACTCACCCCTCCACTTT,CASSQSTDSPLHF
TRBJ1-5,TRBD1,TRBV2,TGTGCCAGCAGAATACAGGGGAATCAGCCCCAGCATTTT,CASRIQGNQPQHF
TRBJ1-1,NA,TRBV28,TGTGCCAGCAGTTCCCTCGCTCGACAGGTCACTGAAGCTTTCTTT,CASSSLARQVTEAFF
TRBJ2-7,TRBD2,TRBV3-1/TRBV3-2,TGTGCCAGCGCCCGGACTAGCGGGCCCTACGAGCAGTACTTC,CASARTSGPYEQYF
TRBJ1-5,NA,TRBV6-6,TGTGCCAGCAGTACAACAGGGTCCCAGCCCCAGCATTTT,CASSTTGSQPQHF
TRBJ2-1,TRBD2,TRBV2,TGTGCCAGCAATCGGGAGGCGGGAGGTAATGAGCAGTTCTTC,CASNREAGGNEQFF